Listed below are T cell receptor beta chains from one sample, sequenced in a study of blood T cell repertoires in COVID-19. TCRdb's table, derived via immunoSEQ multiplex PCR, lists solely in-frame clones and lacks some. The profile covers around 50,000 clones, with around 87% appearing a single time and more than 6% taken by the ten largest. Sequenced material: peripheral blood. The receptors shown here come from a woman aged 55-70 years with COVID-19, enrolled during active disease. Each CDR3 is given with its conserved first and last residue. A D gene is named only where the DNA matches it firmly. Size values are once, few and many counts, or a class for expanded clones, and some rows have none.

j_call | d_call | v_call | clone_size | cdr3_nt | cdr3_aa
TRBJ2-1 | TRBD2 | TRBV5-1 | - | TGCGCCAGCAGCTCATTAGCGGGAGGGATATACAATGAGCAGTTCTTC | CASSSLAGGIYNEQFF
TRBJ2-3 | TRBD2 | TRBV4-2 | - | TGTGCCAGCAGCCCGGGGACTAGCCCAGATACGCAGTATTTT | CASSPGTSPDTQYF
TRBJ1-2 | - | TRBV2 | - | TGTGCCAGCAGTGAAGAGGTGCGGGGTCACTATGGCTACACCTTC | CASSEEVRGHYGYTF
TRBJ2-1 | TRBD1 | TRBV5-4 | - | TGTGCCAGCAGCTTGGACAGGGGGTATGAGCAGTTCTTC | CASSLDRGYEQFF
TRBJ1-6 | - | TRBV28 | - | TGTGCCTCCGGGGGGAATTCACCCCTCCACTTT | CASGGNSPLHF
TRBJ2-2 | TRBD2 | TRBV5-4 | - | TGTGCCAGCACACGGGGGAGCGGGAGGGCAGGCACCGGGGAGCTGTTTTTT | CASTRGSGRAGTGELFF
TRBJ2-3 | - | TRBV19 | - | TGTGCCAGTAGGGAGGGCCCTCGAGATACGCAGTATTTT | CASREGPRDTQYF
TRBJ2-5 | TRBD2 | TRBV5-1 | - | TGCGCCAGCAGCTTGGGGCTAGCGGGAGTAGGAGAGACCCAGTACTTC | CASSLGLAGVGETQYF
TRBJ1-1 | - | TRBV4-1 | few | TGCGCCAGCAGCCACCCCACGCGGGGTTTTAAGACTGAAGCTTTCTTT | CASSHPTRGFKTEAFF
TRBJ2-1 | - | TRBV18 | - | TGTGCCAGCTCACCAAGACAGCATAGCTCCTACAATGAGCAGTTCTTC | CASSPRQHSSYNEQFF
TRBJ2-7 | - | TRBV19 | - | TGTGCCAGTAGTGAGGGACTCACCTACGAGCAGTACTTC | CASSEGLTYEQYF
TRBJ2-7 | - | TRBV11-2 | - | TGTGCCAGCAGCTTCCGGGGGGCCGGGTATGGGGAGCAGTACTTC | CASSFRGAGYGEQYF
TRBJ2-3 | - | TRBV7-3 | few | TGTGCCAGCAGCCACGGTTACACAGATACGCAGTATTTT | CASSHGYTDTQYF
TRBJ2-1 | - | TRBV6-6 | - | TGTGCCACCCTCTTGTTGAGCTCCTACAATGAGCAGTTCTTC | CATLLLSSYNEQFF
TRBJ1-5 | TRBD1 | TRBV2 | - | TGTGCCAGCAGTGGTTTACAGGGGGCGAGCAATCAGCCCCAGCATTTT | CASSGLQGASNQPQHF
TRBJ2-4 | TRBD1 | TRBV24-1 | - | TGTGCCACCAGTGATTTCGGGACAGGAGCGATAAACATTCAGTACTTC | CATSDFGTGAINIQYF
TRBJ1-6 | - | TRBV9 | - | TGTGCCAGCAGCAGGTTCCGGACAGAAAATTCACCCCTCCACTTT | CASSRFRTENSPLHF
TRBJ2-3 | - | TRBV6-5 | - | TGTGCCAGCAGTTACGGTATGGGAGGTAGCACAGATACGCAGTATTTT | CASSYGMGGSTDTQYF
TRBJ1-1 | - | TRBV6-6 | - | TGTGCCAGCAGTTATATGAACACTGAAGCTTTCTTT | CASSYMNTEAFF
TRBJ2-5 | - | TRBV10-3 | - | TGTGCCATCAGGCCCGAACTAGGAGCCAATTTGGCCCAGTACTTC | CAIRPELGANLAQYF
TRBJ2-6 | - | TRBV2 | - | TGTGCCAGCAGTGGAGATAAACTATGGGCCAACGTCCTGACTTTC | CASSGDKLWANVLTF
TRBJ2-1 | TRBD1 | TRBV10-1 | - | TGCGCCAGCAGTAACAGGGGCAGGAGAACAAAACCCTACAGTGAGCAGTTCTTC | CASSNRGRRTKPYSEQFF
TRBJ2-1 | - | TRBV19 | - | TGTGCCAGTAGTATAGATACGGGAGCACAGCAGTTCTTC | CASSIDTGAQQFF
TRBJ1-6 | - | TRBV6-4 | - | TGTGCCAGCAGTGCAGCCAGGGGTTCACCCCTCCACTTT | CASSAARGSPLHF
TRBJ2-7 | - | TRBV11-3 | - | TGTGCCAGCAGCTTAGAACAGTGGCCTAACGAGCAGTACTTC | CASSLEQWPNEQYF
TRBJ2-7 | TRBD1 | TRBV5-1 | - | TGCGCCAGCAGCTTGCGTGGACAGGGTCTAGGGGCCTACGAGCAGTACTTC | CASSLRGQGLGAYEQYF
TRBJ2-2 | TRBD1 | TRBV7-9 | - | TGTGCCAGCAGAGCCGGGACAGGGGATACCGGGGAGCTGTTTTTT | CASRAGTGDTGELFF